The 3 T cell receptor beta chains below all came from one sample that was sequenced in a study of cytomegalovirus exposure and HLA in healthy donors. Vbeta (60) and Jbeta (13) primers were used in the PCR. The method was immunoSEQ multiplex PCR; TCRdb's version includes in-frame clones alone and lacks a portion of them. The table has tens of thousands of clones, around 80% seen once. The material sequenced was PBMCs. The receptors here all came from a man aged 40-49 years in good health and CMV-seronegative.

The chain uses TRBV19 and TRBJ2-1; D gene uncertain. This CDR3 is 11 amino acids long. V lost 3 bases to trimming and J lost 9 bases, with 6 bases between them. Germline-derived CDR1 and CDR2 are LNHDA and SQIVND (reference sequence). The CDR3 protein is CASSIGGEQFF. The CDR3 nucleotides are TGTGCCAGTAGTATTGGCGGTGAGCAGTTCTTC.

V and J are TRBV7-8 and TRBJ2-7; 10 nucleotides align to TRBD2. This CDR3 spans 14 amino acids. CDR1 is SGHVS, CDR2 FQNEAQ, per germline. V shed 3 bases, J shed 3 bases, and the junction held 2 bases outside the gene matches. The CDR3 here is CASSFGTSVYEQYF. CDR3 sequence (DNA): TGTGCCAGCAGCTTCGGGACTAGCGTCTACGAGCAGTACTTC.

The chain employs TRBV25-1 and TRBJ2-1; 13 bases are shared with TRBD2. The CDR3 spans 14 residues. Germline V lookup: CDR1 MGHDK, CDR2 SYGVNS. The ends lost 2 bases at V and 9 bases at J; junction bases unmatched: 1. The CDR3 is CASSEGLAGVEQFF. CDR3 nucleotide sequence: TGTGCCAGCAGTGAAGGACTAGCGGGAGTTGAGCAGTTCTTC.